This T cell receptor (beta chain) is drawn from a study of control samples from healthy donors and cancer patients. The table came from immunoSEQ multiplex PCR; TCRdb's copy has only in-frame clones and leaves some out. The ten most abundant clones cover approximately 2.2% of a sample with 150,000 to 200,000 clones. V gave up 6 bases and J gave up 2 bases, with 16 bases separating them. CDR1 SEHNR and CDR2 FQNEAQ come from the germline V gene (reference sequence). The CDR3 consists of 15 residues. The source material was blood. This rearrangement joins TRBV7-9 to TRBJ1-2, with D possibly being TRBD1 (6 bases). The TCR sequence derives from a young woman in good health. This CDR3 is CASRTSQGRNYGYTF. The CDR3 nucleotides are TGTGCCAGCAGAACAAGCCAGGGGCGCAACTATGGCTACACCTTC.